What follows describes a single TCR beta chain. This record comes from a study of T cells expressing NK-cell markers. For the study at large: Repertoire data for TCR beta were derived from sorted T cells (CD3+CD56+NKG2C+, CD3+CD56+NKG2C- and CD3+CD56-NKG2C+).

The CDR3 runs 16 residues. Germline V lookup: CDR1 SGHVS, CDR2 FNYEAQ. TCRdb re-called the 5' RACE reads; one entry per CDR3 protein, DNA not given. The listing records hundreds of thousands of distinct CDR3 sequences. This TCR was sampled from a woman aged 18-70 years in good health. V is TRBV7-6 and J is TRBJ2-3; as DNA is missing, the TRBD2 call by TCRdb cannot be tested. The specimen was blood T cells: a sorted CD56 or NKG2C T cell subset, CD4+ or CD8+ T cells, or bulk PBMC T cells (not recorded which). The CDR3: CASSPRIAGITDTQYF.